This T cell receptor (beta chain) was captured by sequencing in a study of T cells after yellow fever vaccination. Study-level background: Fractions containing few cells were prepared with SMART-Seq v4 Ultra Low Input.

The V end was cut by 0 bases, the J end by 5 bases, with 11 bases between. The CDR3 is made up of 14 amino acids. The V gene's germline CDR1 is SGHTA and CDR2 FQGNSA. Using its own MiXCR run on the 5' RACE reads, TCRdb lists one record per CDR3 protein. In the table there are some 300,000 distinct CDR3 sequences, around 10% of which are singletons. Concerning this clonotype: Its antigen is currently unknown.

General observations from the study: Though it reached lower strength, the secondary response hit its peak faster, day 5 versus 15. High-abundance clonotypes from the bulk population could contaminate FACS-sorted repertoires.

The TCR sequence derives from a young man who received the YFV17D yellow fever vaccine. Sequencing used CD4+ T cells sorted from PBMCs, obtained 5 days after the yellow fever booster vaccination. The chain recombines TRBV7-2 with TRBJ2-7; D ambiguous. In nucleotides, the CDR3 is TGTGCCAGCAGCTTAGCCAGTCGCGACCACGAGCAGTACTTC. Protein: CASSLASRDHEQYF.